A selection of T cell receptor beta chains follows, all from one sample in a study of blood T cell repertoires in COVID-19. Assay: immunoSEQ multiplex PCR; the TCRdb copy retains only in-frame clones and omits some. The table lists about 270,000 clones, about four fifths of them singletons, with more than 8% in the top ten. What was sequenced was peripheral blood. Receptors originate from a woman aged 45-65 years who had recovered from COVID-19. Each CDR3 is given with its conserved first and last residue. A D gene is named only where the DNA matches it firmly. A clone size is listed for some rows: how often the clone was seen (once, few, many), or a class if it is expanded.

clone_size j_call v_call d_call cdr3_aa cdr3_nt
. TRBJ1-5 TRBV27 . CASTIGANQPQHF TGTGCCAGCACCATAGGGGCTAATCAGCCCCAGCATTTT
. TRBJ1-4 TRBV18 TRBD1 CASSPEDRAKLFF TGTGCCAGCTCACCAGAGGACAGGGCAAAACTGTTTTTT
. TRBJ1-1 TRBV15 . CATSLAGAATEAFF TGTGCCACCAGCCTAGCGGGGGCGGCCACTGAAGCTTTCTTT
. TRBJ2-7 TRBV7-3 TRBD1 CASSLAGTGFDEQYF TGTGCCAGCAGCTTAGCCGGGACAGGGTTCGACGAGCAGTACTTC
. TRBJ1-2 TRBV5-5 TRBD1 CASSLGQGYYGYTF TGTGCCAGCAGCTTGGGACAGGGGTACTATGGCTACACCTTC
many TRBJ1-2 TRBV10-3 . CAISESVPNYGYTF TGTGCCATCAGTGAGTCCGTCCCCAACTATGGCTACACCTTC
. TRBJ2-7 TRBV18 TRBD2 CASSPQLSALAVEQYF TGTGCCAGCTCACCCCAGTTATCGGCCCTAGCGGTGGAGCAGTACTTC
. TRBJ2-5 TRBV25-1 TRBD1 CASSGGQYQETQYF TGTGCCAGCAGTGGGGGACAGTACCAAGAGACCCAGTACTTC
. TRBJ2-7 TRBV9 TRBD1 CASSVLWGRDRSSYEQYF TGTGCCAGCAGCGTTTTGTGGGGCCGGGACAGATCATCCTACGAGCAGTACTTC
. TRBJ2-1 TRBV4-2 . CASSQEGRGGLNEQFF TGTGCCAGCAGCCAAGAAGGGAGGGGGGGCCTAAATGAGCAGTTCTTC
. TRBJ1-4 TRBV9 TRBD1 CASSVQGVGEKLFF TGTGCCAGCAGCGTTCAGGGGGTTGGTGAAAAACTGTTTTTT
once TRBJ2-7 TRBV27 TRBD2 CASSLRIAGFYEQYF TGTGCCAGCAGTTTACGGATAGCGGGGTTCTACGAGCAGTACTTC
. TRBJ2-1 TRBV4-1 TRBD2 CASSLPKTPSGRGGYNEQFF TGCGCCAGCAGCCTACCAAAGACCCCCTCGGGGCGGGGGGGCTACAATGAGCAGTTCTTC
. TRBJ2-7 TRBV16 TRBD1 CASSQDRVGEQYF TGTGCCAGCAGCCAGGACAGGGTGGGCGAGCAGTACTTC
. TRBJ1-5 TRBV2 . CASSEDSQGGQPQHF TGTGCCAGCAGTGAAGATAGTCAGGGAGGTCAGCCCCAGCATTTT
. TRBJ1-1 TRBV7-3 . CASSLTSPGLGTEAFF TGTGCCAGCAGCTTAACGTCCCCAGGGTTAGGCACTGAAGCTTTCTTT
. TRBJ1-5 TRBV28 . CASSLADRTNQPQHF TGTGCCAGCAGTTTAGCGGACAGAACAAATCAGCCCCAGCATTTT
once TRBJ2-1 TRBV7-9 . CASSPQEGSYNEQFF TGTGCCAGCAGCCCACAGGAGGGATCCTACAATGAGCAGTTCTTC
once TRBJ1-6 TRBV5-1 TRBD1 CASSVYRGYNSPLHF TGCGCCAGCAGCGTATACAGGGGCTACAATTCACCCCTCCACTTT
. TRBJ2-5 TRBV5-1 TRBD1 CASSLTGEQETQYF TGCGCCAGCAGCTTGACAGGGGAACAAGAGACCCAGTACTTC
. TRBJ2-1 TRBV5-1 TRBD2 CASSFDSGGSDEQFF TGCGCCAGCAGCTTTGATAGCGGGGGTAGCGATGAGCAGTTCTTC
once TRBJ1-5 TRBV7-8 . CASSLGGGNQPQHF TGTGCCAGCAGCTTAGGCGGGGGCAATCAGCCCCAGCATTTT
once TRBJ1-1 TRBV19 . CASSIGPTTEAFF TGTGCCAGTAGTATAGGGCCAACGACTGAAGCTTTCTTT
. TRBJ1-2 TRBV28 . CASSSYTGSGYTF TGTGCCAGCAGTTCATATACAGGGTCGGGCTACACCTTC
. TRBJ1-6 TRBV19 . CASSMWRDPNSPLHF TGTGCCAGTAGTATGTGGAGGGATCCTAATTCACCCCTCCACTTT
. TRBJ1-5 TRBV3-1/TRBV3-2 TRBD1 CASSQDYGTGGSNQPQHF TGTGCCAGCAGCCAAGATTACGGGACAGGGGGATCCAATCAGCCCCAGCATTTT
. TRBJ1-2 TRBV9 . CASSVEHNYGYTF TGTGCCAGCAGCGTAGAGCATAACTATGGCTACACCTTC
. TRBJ2-7 TRBV30 . CAWSVRATFGEQYF TGTGCCTGGAGTGTACGAGCCACCTTCGGCGAGCAGTACTTC
. TRBJ1-6 TRBV4-1 . CASSQEGGVDNSPLHF TGCGCCAGCAGCCAAGAGGGAGGGGTCGACAATTCACCCCTCCACTTT
. TRBJ1-6 TRBV11-1 TRBD1 CASSLGTDLHF TGTGCCAGCAGCTTGGGGACAGATCTCCACTTT
. TRBJ1-2 TRBV27 TRBD1 CASSFLFDRDSHGYTF TGTGCCAGCAGTTTCCTCTTCGATCGGGACAGCCATGGCTACACCTTC
. TRBJ2-2 TRBV4-3 . CASSQDLRVNGELFF TGCGCCAGCAGCCAAGATCTTCGGGTTAACGGGGAGCTGTTTTTT
. TRBJ2-7 TRBV18 . CASSPSAGSYEQYF TGTGCCAGCTCACCATCAGCAGGGTCCTACGAGCAGTACTTC